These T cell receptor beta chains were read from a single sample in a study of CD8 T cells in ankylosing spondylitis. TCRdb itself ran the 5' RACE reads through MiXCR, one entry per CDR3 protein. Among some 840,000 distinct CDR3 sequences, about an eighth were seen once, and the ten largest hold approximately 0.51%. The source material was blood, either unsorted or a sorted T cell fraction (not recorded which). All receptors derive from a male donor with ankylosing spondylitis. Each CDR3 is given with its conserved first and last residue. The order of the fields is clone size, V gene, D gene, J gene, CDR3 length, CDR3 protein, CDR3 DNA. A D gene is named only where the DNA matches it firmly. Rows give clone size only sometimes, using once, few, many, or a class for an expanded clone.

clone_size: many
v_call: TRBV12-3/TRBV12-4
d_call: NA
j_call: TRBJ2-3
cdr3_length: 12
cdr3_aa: CASSFYPDTQYF
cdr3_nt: TGTGCCAGCAGTTTCTATCCAGATACGCAGTATTTT

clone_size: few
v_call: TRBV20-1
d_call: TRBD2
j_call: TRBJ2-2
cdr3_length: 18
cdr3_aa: CSAKTPTAQRGNTGELFF
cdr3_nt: TGCAGTGCTAAGACACCCACGGCCCAGCGGGGGAACACCGGGGAGCTGTTTTTT

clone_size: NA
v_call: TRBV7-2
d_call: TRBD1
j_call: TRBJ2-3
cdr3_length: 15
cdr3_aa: CASSSGQGVTDTQYF
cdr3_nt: TGTGCCAGCAGCTCGGGACAGGGAGTTACAGATACGCAGTATTTT

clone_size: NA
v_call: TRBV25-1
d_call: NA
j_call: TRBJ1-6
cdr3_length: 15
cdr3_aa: CASSEYYIWNSPLHF
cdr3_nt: TGTGCCAGCAGTGAATACTACATCTGGAATTCACCCCTCCACTTT

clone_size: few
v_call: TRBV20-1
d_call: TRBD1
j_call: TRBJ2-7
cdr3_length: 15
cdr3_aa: CSARDRDRGEYEQYF
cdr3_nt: TGCAGTGCTAGAGATAGGGACAGGGGGGAATACGAGCAGTACTTC

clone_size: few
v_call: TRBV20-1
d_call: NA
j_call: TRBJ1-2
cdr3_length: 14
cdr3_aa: CSASGVYSNYGYTF
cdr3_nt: TGCAGTGCTAGTGGCGTCTACAGTAACTATGGCTACACCTTC

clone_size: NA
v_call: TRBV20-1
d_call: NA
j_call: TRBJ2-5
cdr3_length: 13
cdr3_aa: CSAGLGPQETQYF
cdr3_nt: TGCAGTGCTGGGTTGGGACCGCAAGAGACCCAGTACTTC

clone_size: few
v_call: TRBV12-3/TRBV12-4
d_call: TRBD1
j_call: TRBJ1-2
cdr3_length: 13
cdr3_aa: CASSNRGRGGYTF
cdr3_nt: TGTGCCAGCAGTAACAGGGGGCGCGGGGGCTACACCTTC

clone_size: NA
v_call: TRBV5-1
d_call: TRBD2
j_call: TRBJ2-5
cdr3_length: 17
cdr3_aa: CASSLGPAGGRGETQYF
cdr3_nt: TGCGCCAGCAGCCTGGGACCTGCAGGCGGGAGGGGAGAGACCCAGTACTTC

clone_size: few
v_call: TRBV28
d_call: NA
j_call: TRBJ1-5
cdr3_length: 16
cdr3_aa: CASSLLASRGNQPQHF
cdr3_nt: TGTGCCAGCAGTTTATTGGCCAGTCGGGGCAATCAGCCCCAGCATTTT

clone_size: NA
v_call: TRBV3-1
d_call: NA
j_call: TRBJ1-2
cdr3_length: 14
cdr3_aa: CASSPGAEGYGYTF
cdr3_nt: TGTGCCAGCAGCCCGGGAGCTGAGGGCTATGGCTACACCTTC

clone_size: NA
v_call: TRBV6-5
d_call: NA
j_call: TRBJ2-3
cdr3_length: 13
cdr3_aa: CASSYSNTDTQYF
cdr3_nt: TGTGCCAGCAGTTACTCTAACACAGATACGCAGTATTTT

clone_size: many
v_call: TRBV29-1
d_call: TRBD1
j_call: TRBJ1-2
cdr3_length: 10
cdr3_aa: CSVVWDRGHF
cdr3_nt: TGCAGCGTTGTTTGGGACAGGGGGCACTTC

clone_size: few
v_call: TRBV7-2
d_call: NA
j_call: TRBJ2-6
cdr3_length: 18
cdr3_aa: CASSFAFGGLSGANVLTF
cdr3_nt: TGTGCCAGCAGCTTTGCGTTTGGGGGGCTGTCTGGGGCCAACGTCCTGACTTTC

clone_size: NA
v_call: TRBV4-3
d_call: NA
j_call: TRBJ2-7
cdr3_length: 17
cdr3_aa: CASSLFQGPNYSYEQYF
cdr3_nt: TGCGCCAGCAGCCTTTTCCAGGGCCCCAATTACTCCTACGAGCAGTACTTC

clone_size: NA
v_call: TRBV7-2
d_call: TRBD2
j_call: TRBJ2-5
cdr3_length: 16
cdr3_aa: CASSLVGSGRYETQYF
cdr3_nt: TGTGCCAGCAGCTTAGTGGGTAGCGGGAGATATGAGACCCAGTACTTC

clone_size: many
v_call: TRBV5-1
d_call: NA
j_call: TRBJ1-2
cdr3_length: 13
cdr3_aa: CASSLTSNYGYTF
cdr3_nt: TGCGCCAGCAGCTTGACAAGCAACTATGGCTACACCTTC

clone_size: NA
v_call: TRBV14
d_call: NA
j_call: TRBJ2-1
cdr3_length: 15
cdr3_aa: CASSQVARPRGEQFF
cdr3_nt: TGTGCCAGCAGCCAAGTTGCGCGTCCGAGGGGTGAGCAGTTCTTC

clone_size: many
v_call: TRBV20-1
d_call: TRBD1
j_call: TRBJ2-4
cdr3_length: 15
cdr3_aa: CSAPWDRRAKNIQYF
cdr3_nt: TGCAGTGCTCCCTGGGACAGAAGGGCCAAAAACATTCAGTACTTC

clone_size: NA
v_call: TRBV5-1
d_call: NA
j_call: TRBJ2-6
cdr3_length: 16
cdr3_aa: CASSLGVGTGANVLTF
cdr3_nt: TGCGCCAGCAGCTTGGGCGTGGGTACTGGGGCCAACGTCCTGACTTTC

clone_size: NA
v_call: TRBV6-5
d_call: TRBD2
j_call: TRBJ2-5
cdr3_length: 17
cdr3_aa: CASSYSSLAGGQETQYF
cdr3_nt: TGTGCCAGCAGTTACTCCTCACTAGCGGGGGGGCAAGAGACCCAGTACTTC

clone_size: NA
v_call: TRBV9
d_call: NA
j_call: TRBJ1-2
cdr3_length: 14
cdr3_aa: CASSVVTGIYGYTF
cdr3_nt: TGTGCCAGCAGCGTAGTAACAGGAATCTATGGCTACACCTTC

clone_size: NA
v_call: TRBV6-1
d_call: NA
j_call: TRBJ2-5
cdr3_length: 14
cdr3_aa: CASSPERFQETQYF
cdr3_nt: TGTGCCAGCAGCCCTGAGAGATTTCAAGAGACCCAGTACTTC

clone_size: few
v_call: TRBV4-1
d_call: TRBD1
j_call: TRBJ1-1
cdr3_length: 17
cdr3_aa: CASSLWTGRIMNTEAFF
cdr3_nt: TGCGCCAGCAGCCTTTGGACAGGGAGGATCATGAACACTGAAGCTTTCTTT

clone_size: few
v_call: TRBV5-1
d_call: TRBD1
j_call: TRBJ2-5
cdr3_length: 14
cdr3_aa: CASKSPGGVETQYF
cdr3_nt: TGCGCCAGCAAGTCCCCAGGGGGCGTCGAGACCCAGTACTTC

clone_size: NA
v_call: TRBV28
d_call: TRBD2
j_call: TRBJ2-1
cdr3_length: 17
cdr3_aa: CASSSPGLAGRMDEQFF
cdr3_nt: TGTGCCAGCAGTTCACCGGGACTAGCAGGGAGGATGGATGAGCAGTTCTTC

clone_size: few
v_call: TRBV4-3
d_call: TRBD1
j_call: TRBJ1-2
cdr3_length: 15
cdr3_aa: CASSQEPTGRYGYTF
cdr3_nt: TGCGCCAGCAGCCAAGAACCGACAGGGAGGTATGGCTACACCTTC

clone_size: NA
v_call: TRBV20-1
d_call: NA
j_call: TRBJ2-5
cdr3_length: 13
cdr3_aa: CSARTQAQETQYF
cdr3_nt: TGCAGTGCTAGGACGCAGGCGCAAGAGACCCAGTACTTC

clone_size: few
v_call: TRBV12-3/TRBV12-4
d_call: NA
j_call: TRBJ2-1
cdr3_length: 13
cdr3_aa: CASSWHSVREQFF
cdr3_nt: TGTGCCAGCAGTTGGCACTCCGTGAGGGAGCAGTTCTTC

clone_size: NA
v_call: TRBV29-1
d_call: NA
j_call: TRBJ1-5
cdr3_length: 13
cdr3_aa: CSVVDSPNQPQHF
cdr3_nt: TGCAGCGTTGTTGACAGCCCCAATCAGCCCCAGCATTTT

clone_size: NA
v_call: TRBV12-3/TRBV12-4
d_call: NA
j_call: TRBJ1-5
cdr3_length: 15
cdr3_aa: CASSLDAGDHQPQHF
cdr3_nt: TGTGCCAGCAGTTTGGATGCAGGGGATCATCAGCCCCAGCATTTT